This entry is about one TCR beta chain. Its antigen is undetermined. These data originate in a study of shared clonotypes between healthy human individuals. The data were produced by immunoSEQ multiplex PCR, yet TCRdb's version contains in-frame clones alone and is incomplete. The sample lists about 1.9 million clones, about 93% occurring once. Only CD45RO-negative cells positively selected for CCR7 counted as naive CD8 cells, so terminally differentiated effector memory CD45RA+ cells were excluded. General observations from the study: Four donors had approximately 4.6% of their naive CD4 clonotypes in common.

The TCR originated in a young man in good health. Some clones in this sample may be carry-over from other donors' samples. What was sequenced was naive CD8+ T cells from PBMCs.

In nucleotides, the CDR3 is TGTGCCAGCAGTGAAGCGCCGGGGGACAACTATGGCTACACCTTC. As protein: CASSEAPGDNYGYTF. The rearrangement links TRBV6-1 to TRBJ1-2, with D perhaps matching TRBD1 (5 bases). Trimming removed 0 bases from V and 2 bases from J, with 10 bases in between. CDR1 is MNHNS, CDR2 SASEGT, per germline. The CDR3 spans 15 residues.